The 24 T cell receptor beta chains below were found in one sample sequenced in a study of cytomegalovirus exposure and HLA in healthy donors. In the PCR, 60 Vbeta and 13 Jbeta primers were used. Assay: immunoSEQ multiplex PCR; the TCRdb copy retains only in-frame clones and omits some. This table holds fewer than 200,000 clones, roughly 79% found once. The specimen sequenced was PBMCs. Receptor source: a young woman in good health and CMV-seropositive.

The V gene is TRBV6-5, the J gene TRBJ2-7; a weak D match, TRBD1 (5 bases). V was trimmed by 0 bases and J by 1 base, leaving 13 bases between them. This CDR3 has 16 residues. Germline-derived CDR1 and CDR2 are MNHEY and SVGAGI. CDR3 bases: TGTGCCAGCAGTTACTCCCCCTCTAGGGGATCCTACGAGCAGTACTTC. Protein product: CASSYSPSRGSYEQYF.

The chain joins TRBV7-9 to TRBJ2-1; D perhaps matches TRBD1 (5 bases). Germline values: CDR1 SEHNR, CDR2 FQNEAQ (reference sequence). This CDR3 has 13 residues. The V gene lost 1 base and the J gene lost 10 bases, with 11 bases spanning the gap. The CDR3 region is CASSLEMGREQFF. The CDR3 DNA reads TGTGCCAGCAGCTTAGAGATGGGGCGGGAGCAGTTCTTC. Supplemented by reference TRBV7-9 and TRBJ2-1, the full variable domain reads DTGVSQNPRHKITKRGQNVTFRCDPISEHNRLYWYRQTLGQGPEFLTYFQNEAQLEKSRLLSDRFSAERPKGSFSTLEIQRTEQGDSAMYLCASSLEMGREQFFGPGTRLTVL.

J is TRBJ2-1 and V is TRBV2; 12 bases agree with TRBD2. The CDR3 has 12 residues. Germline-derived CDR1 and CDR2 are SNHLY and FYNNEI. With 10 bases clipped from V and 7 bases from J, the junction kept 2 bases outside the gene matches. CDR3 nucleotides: TGTGCCATCCTAGCGGGGGGGAATGAGCAGTTCTTC. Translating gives CAILAGGNEQFF.

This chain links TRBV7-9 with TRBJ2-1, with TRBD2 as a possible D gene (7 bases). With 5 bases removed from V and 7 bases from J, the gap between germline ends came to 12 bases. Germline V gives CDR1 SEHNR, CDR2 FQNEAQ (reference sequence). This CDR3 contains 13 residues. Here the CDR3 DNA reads TGTGCCAGCAGCCCGGGGGGCCGGAATGAGCAGTTCTTC. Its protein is CASSPGGRNEQFF.

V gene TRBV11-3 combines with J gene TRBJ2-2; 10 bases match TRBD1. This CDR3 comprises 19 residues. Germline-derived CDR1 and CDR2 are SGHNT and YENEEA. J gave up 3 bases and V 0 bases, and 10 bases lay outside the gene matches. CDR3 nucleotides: TGTGCCAGCAGCTTAGATTTTCGGCTGGGGACAGGGGACACCGGGGAGCTGTTTTTT. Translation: CASSLDFRLGTGDTGELFF.

The CDR3 is CASSRPGGTGAGGGNTIYF. CDR3 DNA sequence: TGCGCCAGCAGCCGACCAGGGGGGACAGGGGCGGGTGGGGGAAACACCATATATTTT. The chain links TRBV4-1 to TRBJ1-3, with 10 bases fitting TRBD1. CDR3 size: 19 residues. The trim removed 4 bases at V and 4 bases at J, leaving 16 bases unmatched. Germline CDR1 MGHRA, CDR2 YSYEKL.

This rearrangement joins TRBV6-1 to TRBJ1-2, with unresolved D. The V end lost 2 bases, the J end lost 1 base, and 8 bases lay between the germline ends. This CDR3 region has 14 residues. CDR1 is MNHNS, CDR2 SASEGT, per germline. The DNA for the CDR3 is TGTGCCAGCAGTGAAACGAACAGTAACTATGGCTACACCTTC. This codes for CASSETNSNYGYTF.

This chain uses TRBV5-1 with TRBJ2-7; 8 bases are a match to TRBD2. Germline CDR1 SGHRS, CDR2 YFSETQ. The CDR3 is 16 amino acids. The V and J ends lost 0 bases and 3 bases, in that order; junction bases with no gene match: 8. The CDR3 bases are TGCGCCAGCAGCTTGGGTGGTGGGACTAGTTACTACGAGCAGTACTTC. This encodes CASSLGGGTSYYEQYF.

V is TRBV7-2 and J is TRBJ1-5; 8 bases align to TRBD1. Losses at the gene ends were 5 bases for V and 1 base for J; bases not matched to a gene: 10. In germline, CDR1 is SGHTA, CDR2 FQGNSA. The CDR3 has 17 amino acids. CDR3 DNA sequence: TGTGCCAGCAGCCCGGGACAGGTTTGGGGGAGCAATCAGCCCCAGCATTTT. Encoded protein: CASSPGQVWGSNQPQHF.

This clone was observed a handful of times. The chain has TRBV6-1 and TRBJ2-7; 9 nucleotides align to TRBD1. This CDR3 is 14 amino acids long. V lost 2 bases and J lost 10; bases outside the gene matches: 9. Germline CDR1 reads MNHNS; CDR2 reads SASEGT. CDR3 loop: CASSETVGQGPQYF. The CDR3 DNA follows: TGTGCCAGCAGTGAAACAGTGGGACAGGGTCCCCAGTACTTC.

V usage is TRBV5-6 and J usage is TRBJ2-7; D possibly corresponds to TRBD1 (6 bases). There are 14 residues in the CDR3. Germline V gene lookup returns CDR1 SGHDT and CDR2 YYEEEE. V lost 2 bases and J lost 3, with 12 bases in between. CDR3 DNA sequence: TGTGCCAGCAGCTTCCAGGGGTACGTCTACGAGCAGTACTTC. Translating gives CASSFQGYVYEQYF.

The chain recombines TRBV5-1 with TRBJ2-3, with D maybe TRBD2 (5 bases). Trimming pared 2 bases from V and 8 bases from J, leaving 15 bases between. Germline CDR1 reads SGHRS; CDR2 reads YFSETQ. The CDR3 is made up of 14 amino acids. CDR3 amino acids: CASSFGIEDGTQYF. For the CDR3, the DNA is TGCGCCAGCAGCTTCGGGATCGAAGATGGTACGCAGTATTTT. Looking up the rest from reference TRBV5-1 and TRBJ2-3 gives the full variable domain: KAGVTQTPRYLIKTRGQQVTLSCSPISGHRSVSWYQQTPGQGLQFLFEYFSETQRNKGNFPGRFSGRQFSNSRSEMNVSTLELGDSALYLCASSFGIEDGTQYFGPGTRLTVL.

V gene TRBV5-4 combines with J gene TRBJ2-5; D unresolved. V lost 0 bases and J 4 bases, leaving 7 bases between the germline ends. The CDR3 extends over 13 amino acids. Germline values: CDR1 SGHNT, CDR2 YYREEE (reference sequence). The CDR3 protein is CASSLVAGETQYF. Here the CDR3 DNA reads TGTGCCAGCAGCTTGGTAGCTGGAGAGACCCAGTACTTC.

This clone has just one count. The CDR3 loop reads CASSATTGGYEQYF. CDR3 DNA sequence: TGTGCCAGCAGTGCCACGACAGGGGGGTACGAGCAGTACTTC. The rearrangement joins TRBV27 to TRBJ2-7; 9 positions match TRBD1. Germline V gene sequence: CDR1 MNHEY, CDR2 SMNVEV (reference sequence). V shed 5 bases, J shed 4 bases, and the junction held 6 bases outside the gene matches. CDR3 length: 14 amino acids.

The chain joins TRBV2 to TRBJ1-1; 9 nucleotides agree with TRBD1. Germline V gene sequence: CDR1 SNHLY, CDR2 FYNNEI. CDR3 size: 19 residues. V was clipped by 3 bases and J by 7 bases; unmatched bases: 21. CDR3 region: CASSDGGQGTHTGVIEAFF. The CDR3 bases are TGTGCCAGCAGTGATGGGGGACAGGGAACCCATACCGGGGTAATTGAAGCTTTCTTT.

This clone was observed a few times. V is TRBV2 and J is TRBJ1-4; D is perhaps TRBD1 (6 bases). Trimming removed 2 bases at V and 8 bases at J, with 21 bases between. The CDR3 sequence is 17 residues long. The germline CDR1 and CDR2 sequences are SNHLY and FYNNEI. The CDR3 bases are TGTGCCAGCAGTGAAACTGGGGGCGCAGGGTCGGGAGAAAAACTGTTTTTT. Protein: CASSETGGAGSGEKLFF.

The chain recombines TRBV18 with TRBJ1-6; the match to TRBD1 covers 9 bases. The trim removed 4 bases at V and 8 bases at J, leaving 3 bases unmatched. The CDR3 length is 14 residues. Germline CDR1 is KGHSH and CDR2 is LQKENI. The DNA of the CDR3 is TGTGCCAGCTCACTACAGGGGGCAGATTCACCCCTCCACTTT. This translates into CASSLQGADSPLHF. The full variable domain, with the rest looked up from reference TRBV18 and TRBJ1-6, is NAGVMQNPRHLVRRRGQEARLRCSPMKGHSHVYWYRQLPEEGLKFMVYLQKENIIDESGMPKERFSAEFPKEGPSILRIQQVVRGDSAAYFCASSLQGADSPLHFGNGTRLTVT.

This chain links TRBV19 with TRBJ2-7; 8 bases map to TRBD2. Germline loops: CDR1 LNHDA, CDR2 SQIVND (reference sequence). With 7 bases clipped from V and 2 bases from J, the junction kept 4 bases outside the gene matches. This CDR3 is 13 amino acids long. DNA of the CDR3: TGTGCCAGTACACCCGGGGGGGCCTACGAGCAGTACTTC. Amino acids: CASTPGGAYEQYF.

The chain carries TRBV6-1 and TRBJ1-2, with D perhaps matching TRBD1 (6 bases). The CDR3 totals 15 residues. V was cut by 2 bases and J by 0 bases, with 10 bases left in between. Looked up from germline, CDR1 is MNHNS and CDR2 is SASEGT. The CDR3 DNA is TGTGCCAGCAGTGAACGGGCAGGGGCTAACTATGGCTACACCTTC. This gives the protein CASSERAGANYGYTF.

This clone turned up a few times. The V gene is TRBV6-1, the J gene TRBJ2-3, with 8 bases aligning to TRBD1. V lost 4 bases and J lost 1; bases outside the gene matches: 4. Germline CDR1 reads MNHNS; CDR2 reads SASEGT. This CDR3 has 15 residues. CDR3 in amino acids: CASSVMTGGTDTQYF. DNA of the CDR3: TGTGCCAGCAGTGTGATGACAGGGGGCACAGATACGCAGTATTTT.

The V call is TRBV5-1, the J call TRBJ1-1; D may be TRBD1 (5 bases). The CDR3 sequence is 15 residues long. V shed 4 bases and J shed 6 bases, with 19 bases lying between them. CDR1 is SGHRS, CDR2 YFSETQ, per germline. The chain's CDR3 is CASSPGEGLSAEAFF. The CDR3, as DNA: TGCGCCAGCAGCCCGGGGGAGGGGCTGAGCGCTGAAGCTTTCTTT.

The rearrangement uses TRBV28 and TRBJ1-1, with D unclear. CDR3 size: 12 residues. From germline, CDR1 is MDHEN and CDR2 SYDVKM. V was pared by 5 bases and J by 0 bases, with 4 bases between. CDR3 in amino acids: CASSLLNTEAFF. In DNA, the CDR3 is TGTGCCAGCAGTCTCTTGAACACTGAAGCTTTCTTT.

In nucleotides, the CDR3 is TGTGCCAGCAGCTCAGGGGCGAATGGAAACACCATATATTTT. Its translation is CASSSGANGNTIYF. The rearrangement links TRBV7-9 to TRBJ1-3, with D possibly matching TRBD1 (6 bases). The germline CDR1 and CDR2 sequences are SEHNR and FQNEAQ (reference sequence). The CDR3 length is 14 residues. V shed 4 bases and J shed 3 bases, with 10 bases lying between them.

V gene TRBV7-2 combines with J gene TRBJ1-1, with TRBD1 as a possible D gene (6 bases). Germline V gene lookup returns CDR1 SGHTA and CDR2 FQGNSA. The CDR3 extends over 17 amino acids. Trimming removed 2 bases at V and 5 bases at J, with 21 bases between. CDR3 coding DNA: TGTGCCAGCAGCTTAAGTGGCATGAAACAGGGTAGGACTGAAGCTTTCTTT. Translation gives CASSLSGMKQGRTEAFF.